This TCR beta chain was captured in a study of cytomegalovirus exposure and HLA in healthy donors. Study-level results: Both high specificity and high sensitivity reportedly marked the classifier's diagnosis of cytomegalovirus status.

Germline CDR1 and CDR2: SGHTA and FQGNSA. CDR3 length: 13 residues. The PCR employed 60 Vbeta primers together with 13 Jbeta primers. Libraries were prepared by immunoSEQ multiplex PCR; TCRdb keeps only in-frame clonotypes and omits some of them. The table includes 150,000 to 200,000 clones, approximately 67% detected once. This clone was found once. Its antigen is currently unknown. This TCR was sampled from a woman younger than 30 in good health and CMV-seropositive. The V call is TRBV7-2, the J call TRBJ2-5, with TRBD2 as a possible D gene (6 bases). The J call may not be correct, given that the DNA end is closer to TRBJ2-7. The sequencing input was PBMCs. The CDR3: CASSFGGSYEQYF. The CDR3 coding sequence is TGTGCCAGCAGCTTTGGGGGGTCCTACGAGCAGTACTTC.